The text below deals with one T cell receptor beta chain. Its specificity is unknown. This specimen belongs to a study of shared clonotypes between healthy human individuals. General observations from the study: In the sorted subsets, rarefaction showed sequencing was incomplete despite large depth.

The length of the CDR3 is 16 residues. Germline V lookup: CDR1 SGHRS, CDR2 YFSETQ. Trimming cost V 2 bases and J 0 bases, with 15 bases left between them. Cells designated naive CD8 were CD45RO-negative and were positively selected for CCR7, with terminally differentiated effector memory CD45RA+ cells excluded. The assay was immunoSEQ multiplex PCR, and TCRdb's table has in-frame clones only and misses some. Found here are roughly 2 million clones, roughly 95% of them singletons; the top ten hold 0.9% to 1.4%. Sequencing input: naive CD8+ T cells sorted from blood. The chain combines TRBV5-1 with TRBJ2-7; D might be TRBD1 (5 bases). The source is a man younger than 35 in good health. DNA for the CDR3: TGCGCCAGCAGCTTATCAGGGTCCCGAAACTCCTACGAGCAGTACTTC. It yields the protein CASSLSGSRNSYEQYF.